Below, 29 T cell receptor beta chains from the same sample are listed, as sequenced in a study of identical twins. Each CDR3 protein is one row after TCRdb ran MiXCR on the 5' RACE reads. Among fewer than 900,000 distinct CDR3 sequences listed, 21% were seen once. The same sample was also used in a study of T cells expressing NK-cell markers.

Sequencing input: PBMCs. Receptors were obtained from a woman aged 18-29 years in good health.

J is TRBJ2-1 and V is TRBV5-1; 8 nucleotides match TRBD2. This CDR3 contains 14 residues. Germline CDR1 and CDR2: SGHRS and YFSETQ. The junction had 12 bases not matched to a gene; V was cut back by 10 bases and J by 6 bases. The CDR3 sequence: CACTRGAESNEQFF. The CDR3 bases are TGCGCCTGCACGCGGGGGGCCGAAAGCAATGAGCAGTTCTTC. Filled out from reference TRBV5-1 and TRBJ2-1, the complete variable domain reads KAGVTQTPRYLIKTRGQQVTLSCSPISGHRSVSWYQQTPGQGLQFLFEYFSETQRNKGNFPGRFSGRQFSNSRSEMNVSTLELGDSALYLCACTRGAESNEQFFGPGTRLTVL.

Ten or more counts support this clonotype. This chain links TRBV12-3 or TRBV12-4 with TRBJ2-1, with 8 bases matching TRBD1. V shed 5 bases and J 0 bases; nucleotides not matched to a gene: 6. The CDR3 runs to 16 residues. CDR3 in amino acids: CASSQGDRSSYNEQFF. CDR3 in DNA: TGTGCCAGCAGTCAAGGGGACAGGAGCTCCTACAATGAGCAGTTCTTC.

In its sample, this clonotype was seen a few times. V and J are TRBV29-1 and TRBJ2-1; 8 bases line up with TRBD2. The germline CDR1 and CDR2 sequences are SQVTM and ANQGSEA. The trim removed 4 bases at V and 1 base at J, leaving 6 bases unmatched. This CDR3 comprises 15 residues. This CDR3 is CSVVERGRSYNEQFF. The CDR3 DNA reads as TGCAGCGTTGTGGAGCGGGGGCGATCCTACAATGAGCAGTTCTTC.

This clonotype was observed at least ten times. The rearrangement uses TRBV20-1 and TRBJ2-7; no reliable D call. Trimming took off 3 bases at V and 6 bases at J, with 9 bases between the two ends. Looked up from germline, CDR1 is DFQATT and CDR2 is SNEGSKA (reference sequence). CDR3 length: 11 residues. The CDR3 loop is CSARVYGEQYF. DNA for the CDR3: TGCAGTGCTAGGGTGTATGGCGAGCAGTACTTC.

This clonotype was recorded at least ten times. The V call is TRBV7-3, the J call TRBJ1-1; D remains ambiguous. The CDR3 extends over 13 amino acids. Germline V lookup: CDR1 SGHTA, CDR2 FQGTGA. V dropped 5 bases and J dropped 5 bases, with 12 bases sitting between them. The CDR3 sequence is CASSPTYATEAFF. The CDR3 DNA sequence: TGTGCCAGCAGCCCAACTTACGCGACTGAAGCTTTCTTT.

V and J are TRBV9 and TRBJ2-7; tentatively, D is TRBD1 (6 bases). Per germline, CDR1 SGDLS and CDR2 YYNGEE. The CDR3 extends over 15 amino acids. Trimming stripped 4 bases from V and 0 bases from J, with 14 bases between. Here the CDR3 DNA reads TGTGCCAGCAGCACCTCAGGGGACCCCTCCTACGAGCAGTACTTC. The encoded protein is CASSTSGDPSYEQYF.

This clonotype was observed many times. The V call is TRBV20-1, the J call TRBJ2-2; D is undetermined. The V and J ends lost 1 base and 0 bases respectively, with 6 bases between them. Looked up from germline, CDR1 is DFQATT and CDR2 is SNEGSKA (reference sequence). The CDR3 length is 14 residues. The CDR3 loop reads CSARGDANTGELFF. CDR3 DNA sequence: TGCAGTGCTAGAGGGGATGCGAACACCGGGGAGCTGTTTTTT.

V gene TRBV12-5 combines with J gene TRBJ1-2; 7 nucleotides line up with TRBD1. With V trimmed by 2 bases and J by 4 bases, 10 bases remained unmatched. The CDR3 has 16 residues. Germline V gene data show CDR1 as LGHNT and CDR2 as FRNRAP. The chain's CDR3 is CASGLPGGQNSYGYTF. As DNA, the CDR3 is TGTGCTAGTGGTTTGCCAGGGGGACAGAACTCCTATGGCTACACCTTC.

This clonotype was seen only a few times. The V and J genes are TRBV27 and TRBJ2-6; possible D gene TRBD1, 5 bases. CDR1 and CDR2 from the germline V gene are MNHEY and SMNVEV (reference sequence). V shed 7 bases and J shed 8 bases, with 15 bases lying between them. The CDR3 has 14 amino acids. CDR3 residues: CASKTGLYTNVLTF. CDR3 sequence (DNA): TGTGCCAGCAAAACAGGCCTATATACCAACGTCCTGACTTTC.

V usage is TRBV12-3 or TRBV12-4 and J usage is TRBJ2-5; tentatively, D is TRBD1 or TRBD2 (6 bases each). This CDR3 has 13 amino acids. V was cut by 2 bases and J by 6 bases, with 10 bases left in between. CDR3 loop: CASSLRGEKTQYF. In DNA, the CDR3 is TGTGCCAGCAGTTTAAGGGGGGAGAAGACCCAGTACTTC.

This clonotype was detected only a few times. The chain joins TRBV7-2 to TRBJ2-7; 7 bases are a match to TRBD2. V dropped 3 bases and J dropped 0; count of bases not matched to a gene: 11. The CDR3 loop spans 17 amino acids. The germline gives CDR1 SGHTA, CDR2 FQGNSA. CDR3: CASSLWLAAQSSYEQYF. Written as DNA, the CDR3 is TGTGCCAGCAGCTTGTGGCTAGCGGCCCAGAGCTCCTACGAGCAGTACTTC.

V is TRBV20-1 and J is TRBJ2-1; D remains unclear. Trimming removed 3 bases at V and 9 bases at J, with 15 bases between. The CDR3 totals 13 residues. Germline CDR1 DFQATT, CDR2 SNEGSKA (reference sequence). The CDR3 here is CSASQALVPEQFF. The CDR3 coding sequence is TGCAGTGCTAGTCAGGCGCTAGTCCCTGAGCAGTTCTTC.

This clonotype was observed a handful of times. This chain links TRBV12-3 or TRBV12-4 with TRBJ1-1; tentative D call: TRBD1 (5 bases). Trimming cost V 6 bases and J 1 base, with 9 bases left between them. This CDR3 is 13 amino acids long. The CDR3 region is CASRLTANTEAFF. The CDR3 DNA is TGTGCCAGCAGACTGACAGCGAACACTGAAGCTTTCTTT.

The V gene is TRBV20-1, the J gene TRBJ2-1; D is perhaps TRBD1 or TRBD2 (5 bases each). The CDR3 sequence is 15 residues long. Trimming removed 3 bases from V and 4 bases from J, with 16 bases in between. Germline lookup yields CDR1 DFQATT and CDR2 SNEGSKA (reference sequence). The CDR3 DNA follows: TGCAGTGCTAGGGGGGAGCGGAACCTTTACAATGAGCAGTTCTTC. This sequence encodes CSARGERNLYNEQFF.

At least ten counts were recorded for this clonotype. The gene calls are TRBV12-3 or TRBV12-4 and TRBJ1-1, with unresolved D. This CDR3 is 15 amino acids long. Trimming took 1 base from V and 2 from J, leaving 11 bases between them. CDR3 in DNA: TGTGCCAGCAGTTTAGTCTTGGCAGCAAACACTGAAGCTTTCTTT. It yields the protein CASSLVLAANTEAFF.

This chain joins TRBV29-1 and TRBJ2-2; 8 positions agree with TRBD2. V lost 5 bases, J lost 4 bases, and 6 bases stayed unmatched. The CDR3 covers 14 residues. In germline, CDR1 is SQVTM, CDR2 ANQGSEA. Written as DNA, the CDR3 is TGCAGCGTTAGCGGGAGAGGGGTCACCGGGGAGCTGTTTTTT. Residues: CSVSGRGVTGELFF.

This clonotype came up many times. The chain recombines TRBV6-5 with TRBJ2-7; D perhaps matches TRBD2 (6 bases). Looked up from germline, CDR1 is MNHEY and CDR2 is SVGAGI. The CDR3 extends over 15 amino acids. V gave up 0 bases and J gave up 2 bases, with 11 bases separating them. The CDR3 region has the DNA TGTGCCAGCAGTTACTCGGGGCGGGGCCCCTACGAGCAGTACTTC. Translation gives CASSYSGRGPYEQYF.

In its sample, this clonotype was seen a few times. CDR3 loop: CASSPEREYEQYF. CDR3 sequence (DNA): TGTGCCAGCAGCCCTGAGAGGGAGTACGAGCAGTACTTC. V gene TRBV7-2 combines with J gene TRBJ2-7, with D perhaps TRBD2 (5 bases). The CDR3 is 13 amino acids. Trimming left V 5 bases short and J 4 bases short, with 12 bases between. Germline V gives CDR1 SGHTA, CDR2 FQGNSA.

This clonotype was seen only a few times. The chain has TRBV30 and TRBJ1-2; tentative D call: TRBD1 (6 bases). Trimming removed 0 bases from V and 5 bases from J, with 10 bases in between. Germline CDR1 GTSNPN, CDR2 SVGIG (reference sequence). This CDR3 has 13 residues. CDR3 coding DNA: TGTGCCTGGAGTGTACAAGGGGGATATGGCTACACCTTC. Encoded protein: CAWSVQGGYGYTF.

The chain links TRBV12-3 or TRBV12-4 to TRBJ1-4; 9 nucleotides line up with TRBD1. The CDR3 has 11 residues. Germline trimming cut 5 bases from V and 11 bases from J; bases unmatched to any gene: 0. The CDR3 region has the DNA TGTGCCAGCAGTGGGACAGGGAAACTGTTTTTT. This encodes CASSGTGKLFF.

In nucleotides, the CDR3 is TGTGCCAGCAGCTCTGGACAGGGGAAGGAGGAATTTTACAATGAGCAGTTCTTC. Amino acid sequence: CASSSGQGKEEFYNEQFF. This chain connects TRBV11-2 to TRBJ2-1, with TRBD1 matching 9 bases. In germline, CDR1 is SGHAT, CDR2 FQNNGV. Germline trimming cut 4 bases from V and 4 bases from J; bases unmatched to any gene: 14. The CDR3 is 18 residues long.

This chain uses TRBV11-3 with TRBJ1-1, with 9 bases fitting TRBD1. This CDR3 is 15 amino acids long. J was trimmed by 3 bases and V by 6 bases; bases with no gene match: 8. Germline loops: CDR1 SGHNT, CDR2 YENEEA. For the CDR3, the DNA is TGTGCCAGCAGACCTCTACAGGGGGCGGACACTGAAGCTTTCTTT. It specifies CASRPLQGADTEAFF.

The chain uses TRBV25-1 and TRBJ2-3; no definite D call. CDR1 MGHDK and CDR2 SYGVNS come from the germline V gene. Trimming removed 8 bases from V and 1 base from J, with 13 bases in between. CDR3 size: 14 residues. CDR3 in amino acids: CASGRALGTDTQYF. CDR3 coding DNA: TGTGCCAGCGGTAGGGCGTTGGGCACAGATACGCAGTATTTT.

This clonotype was seen just once. A much bigger clone sits one base away, suggesting this may be a read error. This sequence joins TRBV12-3 or TRBV12-4 and TRBJ2-1, with 7 bases identical to TRBD2. The CDR3 is made up of 14 amino acids. V shed 10 bases and J 9 bases; nucleotides not matched to a gene: 15. The CDR3 nucleotides are TGTGCCACCCACTGCGGGGGTCATAGGGGTGAGCAGTTCTTC. Its protein is CATHCGGHRGEQFF.

There are a few counts of this clonotype. V is TRBV20-1 and J is TRBJ2-1; D ambiguous. The CDR3 totals 12 residues. The germline gives CDR1 DFQATT, CDR2 SNEGSKA (reference sequence). Trimming stripped 3 bases from V and 5 bases from J, with 8 bases between. CDR3 bases: TGCAGTGCTAGCCGTGCGAACAATGAGCAGTTCTTC. It specifies CSASRANNEQFF.

The J gene is TRBJ2-7, the V gene TRBV6-2 or TRBV6-3; D gene ambiguous. V lost 0 bases and J 5 bases, leaving 5 bases between the germline ends. Germline V gives CDR1 MNHEY, CDR2 SVGEGT. The CDR3 covers 12 residues. The CDR3 sequence is CASSYSFNEQYF. The CDR3 DNA sequence: TGTGCCAGCAGTTACTCGTTCAACGAGCAGTACTTC.

There are a few counts of this clonotype. The chain links TRBV19 to TRBJ1-2; weak D call: TRBD1 (5 bases). Germline CDR1 and CDR2: LNHDA and SQIVND (reference sequence). The V and J ends lost 3 bases and 5 bases respectively, with 25 bases between them. The CDR3 is made up of 18 amino acids. CDR3 sequence (DNA): TGTGCCAGTAGTATGCAGCCTACCGGTGGGGGACTCTCATATGGCTACACCTTC. Translated: CASSMQPTGGGLSYGYTF.

The chain couples TRBV20-1 to TRBJ2-7, with no clear D. The CDR3 is made up of 11 amino acids. The germline gives CDR1 DFQATT, CDR2 SNEGSKA (reference sequence). Trimming removed 6 bases at V and 2 bases at J, with 8 bases between. Written as DNA, the CDR3 is TGCAGTGCCTGGGGTACCTACGAGCAGTACTTC. Translation gives CSAWGTYEQYF.

The V gene is TRBV20-1, the J gene TRBJ2-3; D possibly corresponds to TRBD2 (6 bases). This CDR3 spans 15 amino acids. In germline, CDR1 is DFQATT, CDR2 SNEGSKA (reference sequence). The ends were cut back, 6 bases at V and 0 bases at J, with 16 bases in the middle. In DNA, the CDR3 is TGCAGTGCGAGAACTAGCCGACTAAGCACAGATACGCAGTATTTT. This translates into CSARTSRLSTDTQYF.